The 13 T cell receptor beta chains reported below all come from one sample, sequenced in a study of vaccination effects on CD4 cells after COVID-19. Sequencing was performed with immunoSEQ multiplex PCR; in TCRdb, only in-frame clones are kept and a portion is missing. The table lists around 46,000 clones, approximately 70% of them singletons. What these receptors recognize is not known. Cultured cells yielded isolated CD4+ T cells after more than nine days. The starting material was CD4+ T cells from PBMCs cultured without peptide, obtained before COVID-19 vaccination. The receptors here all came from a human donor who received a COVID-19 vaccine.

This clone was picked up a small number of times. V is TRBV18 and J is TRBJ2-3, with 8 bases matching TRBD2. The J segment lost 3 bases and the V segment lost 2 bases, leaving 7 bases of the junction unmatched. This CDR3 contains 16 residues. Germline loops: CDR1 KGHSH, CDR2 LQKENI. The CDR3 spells CASSPNESGGTDTQYF. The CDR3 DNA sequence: TGTGCCAGCTCACCAAACGAAAGCGGGGGAACAGATACGCAGTATTTT.

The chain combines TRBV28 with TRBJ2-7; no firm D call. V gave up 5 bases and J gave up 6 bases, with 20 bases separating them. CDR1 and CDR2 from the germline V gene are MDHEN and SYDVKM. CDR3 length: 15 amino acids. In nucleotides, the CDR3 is TGTGCCAGCAGTCCTCAAGATATATCCCTCTCCGAGCAGTACTTC. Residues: CASSPQDISLSEQYF. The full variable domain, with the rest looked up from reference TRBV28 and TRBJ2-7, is DVKVTQSSRYLVKRTGEKVFLECVQDMDHENMFWYRQDPGLGLRLIYFSYDVKMKEKGDIPEGYSVSREKKERFSLILESASTNQTSMYLCASSPQDISLSEQYFGPGTRLTVT.

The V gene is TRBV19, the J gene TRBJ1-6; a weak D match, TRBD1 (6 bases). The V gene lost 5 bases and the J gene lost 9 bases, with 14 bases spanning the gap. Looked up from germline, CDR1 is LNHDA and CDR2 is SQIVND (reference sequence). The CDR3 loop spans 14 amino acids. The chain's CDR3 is CASSFNRESSPLHF. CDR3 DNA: TGTGCCAGTAGTTTTAACAGGGAGAGTTCACCCCTCCACTTT. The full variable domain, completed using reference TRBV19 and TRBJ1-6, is DGGITQSPKYLFRKEGQNVTLSCEQNLNHDAMYWYRQDPGQGLRLIYYSQIVNDFQKGDIAEGYSVSREKKESFPLTVTSAQKNPTAFYLCASSFNRESSPLHFGNGTRLTVT.

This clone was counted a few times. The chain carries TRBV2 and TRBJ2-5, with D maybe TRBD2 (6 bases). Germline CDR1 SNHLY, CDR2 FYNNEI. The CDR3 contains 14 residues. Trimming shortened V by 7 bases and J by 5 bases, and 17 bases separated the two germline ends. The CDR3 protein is CASTLTRGYETQYF. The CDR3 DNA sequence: TGTGCCAGCACCCTGACTAGGGGTTACGAGACCCAGTACTTC.

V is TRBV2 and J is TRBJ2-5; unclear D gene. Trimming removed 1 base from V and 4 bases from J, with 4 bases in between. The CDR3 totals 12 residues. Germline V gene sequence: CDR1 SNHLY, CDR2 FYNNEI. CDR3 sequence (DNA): TGTGCCAGCAGTGAAGTAAGAGAGACCCAGTACTTC. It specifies CASSEVRETQYF.

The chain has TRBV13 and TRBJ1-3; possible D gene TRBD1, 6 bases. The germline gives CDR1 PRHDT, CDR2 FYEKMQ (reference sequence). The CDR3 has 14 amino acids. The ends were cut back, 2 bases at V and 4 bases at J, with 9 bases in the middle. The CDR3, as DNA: TGTGCCAGCAGCTTAAGGAGGGGGGGAAACACCATATATTTT. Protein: CASSLRRGGNTIYF.

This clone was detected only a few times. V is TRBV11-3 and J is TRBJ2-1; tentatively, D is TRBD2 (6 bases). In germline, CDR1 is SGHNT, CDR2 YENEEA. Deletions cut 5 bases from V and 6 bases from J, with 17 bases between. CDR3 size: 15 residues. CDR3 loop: CASSVGGRRPNEQFF. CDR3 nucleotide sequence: TGTGCCAGCAGCGTCGGTGGGAGGAGACCCAATGAGCAGTTCTTC.

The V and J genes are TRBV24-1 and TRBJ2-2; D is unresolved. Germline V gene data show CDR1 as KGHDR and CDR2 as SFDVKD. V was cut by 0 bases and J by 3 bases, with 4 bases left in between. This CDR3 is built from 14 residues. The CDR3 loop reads CATSDLRDTGELFF. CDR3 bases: TGTGCCACCAGTGATTTGCGGGACACCGGGGAGCTGTTTTTT.

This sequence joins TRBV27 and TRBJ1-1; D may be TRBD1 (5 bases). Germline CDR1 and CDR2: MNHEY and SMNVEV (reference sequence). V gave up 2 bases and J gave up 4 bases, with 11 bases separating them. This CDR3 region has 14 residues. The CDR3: CASSLLEGSTEAFF. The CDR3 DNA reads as TGTGCCAGCAGTTTACTGGAGGGGAGCACTGAAGCTTTCTTT.

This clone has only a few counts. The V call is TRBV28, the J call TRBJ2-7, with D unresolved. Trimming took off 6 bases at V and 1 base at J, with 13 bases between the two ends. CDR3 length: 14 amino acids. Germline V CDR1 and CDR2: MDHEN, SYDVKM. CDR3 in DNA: TGTGCCAGCAGGGAAAGACCGTTTTCCTACGAGCAGTACTTC. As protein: CASRERPFSYEQYF.

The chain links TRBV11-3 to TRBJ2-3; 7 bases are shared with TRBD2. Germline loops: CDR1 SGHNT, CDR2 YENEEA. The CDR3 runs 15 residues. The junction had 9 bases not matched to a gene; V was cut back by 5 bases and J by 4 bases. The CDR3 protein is CASSQTSRGADTQYF. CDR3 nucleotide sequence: TGTGCCAGCAGCCAGACTAGCCGGGGCGCAGATACGCAGTATTTT.

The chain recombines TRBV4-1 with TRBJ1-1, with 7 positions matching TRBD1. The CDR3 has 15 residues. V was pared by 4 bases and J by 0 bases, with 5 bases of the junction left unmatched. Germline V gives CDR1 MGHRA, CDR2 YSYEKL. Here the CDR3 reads CASSLIDRVNTEAFF. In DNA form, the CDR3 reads TGCGCCAGCAGCCTAATAGACAGGGTGAACACTGAAGCTTTCTTT.

The DNA for the CDR3 is TGTGCCAGCAGATTAGGGACAGGTCTGAGCGAGCAGTTCTTC. Protein product: CASRLGTGLSEQFF. The gene calls are TRBV5-6 and TRBJ2-1; 8 positions match TRBD1. Losses at the gene ends were 5 bases for V and 10 bases for J; bases not matched to a gene: 11. The germline V gene has CDR1 SGHDT and CDR2 YYEEEE. The CDR3 is 14 amino acids.